These 24 T cell receptor beta chains were all obtained from the same sample, sequenced in a study of molecular identifiers for immune sequencing clone quantification. TCRdb reanalysed the PCR reads using MiXCR and keeps one entry per CDR3 protein. The sample has approximately 500,000 distinct CDR3 sequences; around a fifth are singletons. Material: naive CD8+ T cells from blood, with Jurkat cell RNA spiked in. Documented subset: FACS-sorted CD8+CD4-CCR7+CD45RA+ naive T cells. These receptor sequences come from a human donor in good health. Some libraries in this study had Jurkat cell RNA spiked in.

This chain links TRBV5-1 with TRBJ2-2; 13 bases are shared with TRBD2. V was clipped by 4 bases and J by 10 bases; unmatched bases: 10. The CDR3 is made up of 16 amino acids. The germline CDR1 and CDR2 sequences are SGHRS and YFSETQ. The CDR3 nucleotides are TGCGCCAGCAGCCCCGGACTAGCGGGAGCCCCCGTGGAGCTGTTTTTT. Encoded protein: CASSPGLAGAPVELFF.

In this sample, this clonotype turned up many times. V usage is TRBV13 and J usage is TRBJ2-3; 15 positions match TRBD2. The V gene end was trimmed by 5 bases and the J gene end by 7 bases; junction bases not matched to a gene: 7. The V gene's germline CDR1 is PRHDT and CDR2 FYEKMQ (reference sequence). There are 16 residues in the CDR3. The CDR3 region has the DNA TGTGCCAGCAGCCCCGTGGGACTAGCGGGGGGTTATACGCAGTATTTT. Its protein is CASSPVGLAGGYTQYF. The variable domain in full, with the rest retrieved from reference TRBV13 and TRBJ2-3, is AAGVIQSPRHLIKEKRETATLKCYPIPRHDTVYWYQQGPGQDPQFLISFYEKMQSDKGSIPDRFSAQQFSDYHSELNMSSLELGDSALYFCASSPVGLAGGYTQYFGPGTRLTVL.

V and J are TRBV7-9 and TRBJ2-2; D gene unclear. Germline V CDR1 and CDR2: SEHNR, FQNEAQ (reference sequence). V lost 7 bases and J 4 bases, leaving 13 bases between the germline ends. CDR3 size: 14 residues. The CDR3 sequence is CASTLVVGTGELFF. CDR3 in DNA: TGTGCCAGCACCCTAGTGGTCGGCACCGGGGAGCTGTTTTTT. The complete variable domain, with remaining parts taken from reference TRBV7-9 and TRBJ2-2, reads DTGVSQNPRHKITKRGQNVTFRCDPISEHNRLYWYRQTLGQGPEFLTYFQNEAQLEKSRLLSDRFSAERPKGSFSTLEIQRTEQGDSAMYLCASTLVVGTGELFFGEGSRLTVL.

This clonotype was counted between two and nine times. The chain employs TRBV29-1 and TRBJ2-1; 9 bases align to TRBD1. The CDR3 runs to 13 residues. Germline V gene lookup returns CDR1 SQVTM and CDR2 ANQGSEA. Trimming cost V 7 bases and J 6 bases; bases outside gene matches: 7. In nucleotides, the CDR3 is TGCAGCGCTCCCGGGACAGGGAGCAATGAGCAGTTCTTC. The encoded protein is CSAPGTGSNEQFF.

This clonotype was counted a few times. The chain recombines TRBV19 with TRBJ1-4; D is unresolved. Trimming left V 2 bases short and J 3 bases short, with 10 bases between. Germline loops: CDR1 LNHDA, CDR2 SQIVND (reference sequence). This CDR3 has 15 residues. The CDR3: CASSIHGDSNEKLFF. CDR3 DNA: TGTGCCAGTAGTATACACGGGGATTCTAATGAAAAACTGTTTTTT.

V gene TRBV6-1 combines with J gene TRBJ2-6; 11 bases align to TRBD2. CDR3 length: 16 amino acids. Germline V gene lookup returns CDR1 MNHNS and CDR2 SASEGT. Trimming at V came to 11 bases and at J to 0 bases, leaving 6 bases not matched to a gene. CDR3 residues: CAVSLAGVSGANVLTF. The CDR3, as DNA: TGTGCCGTATCACTAGCGGGGGTCTCTGGGGCCAACGTCCTGACTTTC.

This clonotype showed up many times. The CDR3 loop is CASSPRTPNQPQHF. For the CDR3, the DNA is TGTGCCAGCAGCCCCCGGACCCCGAATCAGCCCCAGCATTTT. This chain links TRBV9 with TRBJ1-5, with unresolved D. V was trimmed by 4 bases and J by 4 bases, leaving 12 bases between them. CDR1 and CDR2 from the germline V gene are SGDLS and YYNGEE. This CDR3 spans 14 amino acids.

In its sample, this clonotype was seen a few times. The chain combines TRBV7-7 with TRBJ2-7; D perhaps matches TRBD2 (5 bases). CDR3 length: 15 amino acids. Germline CDR1 is SSHAT and CDR2 is FNYEAQ (reference sequence). Trimming cost V 3 bases and J 7 bases, with 19 bases left between them. CDR3 region: CASSFGPGERWEQYF. The CDR3 nucleotides read TGTGCCAGCAGCTTCGGGCCCGGGGAGAGGTGGGAGCAGTACTTC. Combining the CDR3 with reference TRBV7-7 and TRBJ2-7 gives the whole variable domain GAGVSQSPRYKVTKRGQDVTLRCDPISSHATLYWYQQALGQGPEFLTYFNYEAQPDKSGLPSDRFSAERPEGSISTLTIQRTEQRDSAMYRCASSFGPGERWEQYFGPGTRLTVT.

CDR3 residues: CASSSGVHEQYF. The CDR3, as DNA: TGTGCCAGCAGTTCAGGGGTACACGAGCAGTACTTC. This chain uses TRBV27 with TRBJ2-7; a possible D gene is TRBD1 (6 bases). V lost 4 bases and J lost 5, with 9 bases in between. Germline values: CDR1 MNHEY, CDR2 SMNVEV (reference sequence). This CDR3 comprises 12 residues.

At least ten counts were recorded for this clonotype. This chain uses TRBV7-9 with TRBJ2-2, with D maybe TRBD2 (5 bases). CDR1 and CDR2 (germline): SEHNR, FQNEAQ (reference sequence). Trimming stripped 5 bases from V and 5 bases from J, with 15 bases between. CDR3 length: 15 residues. The CDR3 sequence: CASSPPGRHTGELFF. Here the CDR3 DNA reads TGTGCCAGCAGCCCACCGGGGAGACATACCGGGGAGCTGTTTTTT. Variable domain in full (rest from reference TRBV7-9 and TRBJ2-2): DTGVSQNPRHKITKRGQNVTFRCDPISEHNRLYWYRQTLGQGPEFLTYFQNEAQLEKSRLLSDRFSAERPKGSFSTLEIQRTEQGDSAMYLCASSPPGRHTGELFFGEGSRLTVL.

Comment on this clonotype: At one boundary the junction diverges from the germline segment, which might be a read error. The chain is built from TRBV2 and TRBJ1-5; TRBD1 matches 11 bases. The CDR3 covers 15 residues. Germline V gene sequence: CDR1 SNHLY, CDR2 FYNNEI. The CDR3 nucleotides read TGTGACAGCAGTCCGGACAGGGGGCCAAATCAGCCCCAGCATTTT. Its protein product is CDSSPDRGPNQPQHF.

This clonotype was recorded at least ten times. The J gene is TRBJ2-7, the V gene TRBV5-1, with 11 bases that match TRBD2. Germline V lookup: CDR1 SGHRS, CDR2 YFSETQ. Germline trimming cut 0 bases from V and 6 bases from J; bases unmatched to any gene: 5. This CDR3 spans 15 amino acids. The CDR3 DNA reads as TGCGCCAGCAGCTTGGAACTAGCGGGAGTTTCCGAGCAGTACTTC. Translating gives CASSLELAGVSEQYF.

The chain uses TRBV9 and TRBJ2-1; 9 nucleotides align to TRBD1. From germline, CDR1 is SGDLS and CDR2 YYNGEE. Trimming at V came to 4 bases and at J to 0 bases, leaving 8 bases not matched to a gene. The CDR3 runs 17 residues. CDR3 amino acids: CASSSRQGGFSYNEQFF. The DNA of the CDR3 is TGTGCCAGCAGCTCCAGACAGGGGGGGTTCTCCTACAATGAGCAGTTCTTC.

This clonotype showed up many times. The chain carries TRBV7-9 and TRBJ1-1; 8 nucleotides match TRBD1. This CDR3 region has 15 residues. J lost 3 bases, V lost 7 bases, and 10 bases had no gene match. Germline V lookup: CDR1 SEHNR, CDR2 FQNEAQ (reference sequence). The CDR3 region has the DNA TGTGCCAGCACTCCACAGGGGGGAAGGCACACTGAAGCTTTCTTT. Translated: CASTPQGGRHTEAFF.

Remarks on this clonotype: Since no conserved phenylalanine or tryptophan closes the CDR3, a read error is the likely cause. No DNA is shown, since the ends of the CDR3 on it are uncertain; the CDR3 is the one TCRdb lists. The chain joins TRBV6-2 or TRBV6-3 to TRBJ2-1; whether TRBD1, the table's D call, matches the DNA was not checked. The CDR3 totals 13 residues, both ends included. The germline gives CDR1 MNHEY, CDR2 SVGEGT. CDR3 sequence: CASTLQVGVEQLS.

At least ten counts were recorded for this clonotype. This chain links TRBV5-1 with TRBJ1-1; 8 bases fit TRBD1. Germline CDR1 reads SGHRS; CDR2 reads YFSETQ. The V and J ends lost 4 bases and 4 bases, in that order; junction bases with no gene match: 6. CDR3 length: 14 amino acids. The CDR3 DNA is TGCGCCAGCAGCGCTGGACAGGGCCTCACTGAAGCTTTCTTT. Amino acid sequence: CASSAGQGLTEAFF.

The V call is TRBV20-1, the J call TRBJ2-7; D gene uncertain. The CDR3 contains 15 residues. Trimming removed 0 bases from V and 4 bases from J, with 16 bases in between. The germline V gene has CDR1 DFQATT and CDR2 SNEGSKA (reference sequence). The CDR3 coding sequence is TGCAGTGCTAGAGACCCAGTCAGCGCCGGTTACGAGCAGTACTTC. It encodes CSARDPVSAGYEQYF.

As concerns this clonotype: This sequence may be a read error, since a much larger clone differs from it by one base. This chain uses TRBV6-2 or TRBV6-3 with TRBJ2-5; 14 bases are shared with TRBD2. There are 16 residues in the CDR3. V shed 4 bases, J shed 5 bases, and the junction held 6 bases outside the gene matches. Germline lookup yields CDR1 MNHEY and CDR2 SVGEGT. In DNA form, the CDR3 reads TGTGCCAGCAGTTTCGGACTAGCGGGAGGTATGGAGACCCAGTACTTC. This encodes CASSFGLAGGMETQYF.

The gene calls are TRBV9 and TRBJ2-3, with D perhaps matching TRBD2 (6 bases). CDR3 length equals 14 residues. Between the trimmed V and J ends, which lost 3 bases and 7 bases, there was a span of 15 bases. Per germline, CDR1 SGDLS and CDR2 YYNGEE. This CDR3 is CASSALGDWNTQYF. The CDR3 DNA reads as TGTGCCAGCAGCGCGCTGGGGGACTGGAATACGCAGTATTTT.

Concerning this clonotype itself: An end of the junction differs from the germline gene, which may be a read error. The V and J genes are TRBV5-1 and TRBJ2-2, with TRBD2 identical over 11 bases. Germline CDR1 is SGHRS and CDR2 is YFSETQ. CDR3 size: 18 residues. CDR3 nucleotide sequence: TGCGCCAGCAGCCTTCCAACTAGCGGGGGACCCAACACCGGGGAGCTGGTTTTT. Translation gives CASSLPTSGGPNTGELVF.

This clonotype appeared a few times. The J gene is TRBJ2-7, the V gene TRBV27; D ambiguous. The germline CDR1 and CDR2 sequences are MNHEY and SMNVEV (reference sequence). V was clipped by 6 bases and J by 6 bases, with 12 bases between them. The CDR3 contains 12 residues. CDR3 coding DNA: TGTGCCAGCAGCCCCCGGTTTGGCGAGCAGTACTTC. As protein: CASSPRFGEQYF.

The chain is built from TRBV30 and TRBJ1-2; D not resolved. Trimming removed 3 bases at V and 8 bases at J, with 19 bases between. Germline CDR1 is GTSNPN and CDR2 is SVGIG (reference sequence). The CDR3 is 14 amino acids. CDR3 residues: CAWSRSGQGEGYTF. The CDR3 DNA follows: TGTGCCTGGAGCCGGTCAGGCCAAGGAGAGGGCTACACCTTC. The variable domain in full, completed from reference TRBV30 and TRBJ1-2, reads SQTIHQWPATLVQPVGSPLSLECTVEGTSNPNLYWYRQAAGRGLQLLFYSVGIGQISSEVPQNLSASRPQDRQFILSSKKLLLSDSGFYLCAWSRSGQGEGYTFGSGTRLTVV.

The sample holds a few counts of this clonotype. The CDR3 sequence is CATSGGGASGEQFF. CDR3 coding DNA: TGTGCCACATCAGGGGGGGGGGCTAGCGGTGAGCAGTTCTTC. The rearrangement uses TRBV5-5 and TRBJ2-1; the D gene could be TRBD1 or TRBD2 (7 bases each). Per germline, CDR1 SGHKS and CDR2 YYEKEE (reference sequence). Trimming removed 9 bases from V and 9 bases from J, with 22 bases in between. The CDR3 has 14 residues.

V and J are TRBV20-1 and TRBJ2-5; possible D gene TRBD2, 5 bases. The CDR3 contains 16 residues. Germline values: CDR1 DFQATT, CDR2 SNEGSKA (reference sequence). Trimming left V 0 bases short and J 1 base short, with 15 bases between. In DNA, the CDR3 is TGCAGTGCTAGAGATTTTCGGCCGGGGTCCCAAGAGACCCAGTACTTC. Amino acids: CSARDFRPGSQETQYF.